A selection of T cell receptor beta chains follows, all from one sample in a study of T cell responses to AZD1222 COVID-19 vaccine. Profiled with immunoSEQ multiplex PCR; TCRdb holds only in-frame clones, not every one. This table holds 150,000 to 200,000 clones, roughly 90% found once. The sample in question was peripheral blood, obtained on day 0 of AZD1222 vaccination. These receptors all stem from an adult in good health. The CDR3 runs from the conserved cysteine through the conserved F or W. D genes are given only for firm matches. For some rows the clone size is stated as once, few or many, or as a class when expanded; others skip it.

d_call	cdr3_length	v_call	j_call	clone_size	cdr3_aa	cdr3_nt
NA	17	TRBV7-6	TRBJ2-5	NA	CASSPSPSGSPLETQYF	TGTGCCAGCAGCCCATCTCCGTCGGGTTCCCCTCTAGAGACCCAGTACTTC
TRBD1	15	TRBV30	TRBJ1-1	once	CAWVGQVNMNTEAFF	TGTGCCTGGGTCGGACAGGTCAATATGAACACTGAAGCTTTCTTT
NA	13	TRBV28	TRBJ1-2	NA	CASSLGGRGGYTF	TGTGCCAGCAGTTTGGGTGGGAGGGGTGGCTACACCTTC
NA	16	TRBV6-1	TRBJ1-5	NA	CASSEMHRRFNQPQHF	TGTGCCAGCAGTGAAATGCACAGGAGATTCAATCAGCCCCAGCATTTT
TRBD2	15	TRBV6-2/TRBV6-3	TRBJ2-7	NA	CASSYHGTKGYEQYF	TGTGCCAGCAGTTACCACGGGACTAAGGGCTACGAGCAGTACTTC
NA	19	TRBV28	TRBJ1-5	NA	CASSHMGGGLGGMDQPQHF	TGTGCCAGCAGCCATATGGGCGGGGGTTTGGGGGGAATGGATCAGCCCCAGCATTTT
TRBD2	13	TRBV6-5	TRBJ2-7	NA	CASSRTSGYEQYF	TGTGCCAGCAGCAGGACTAGCGGATACGAGCAGTACTTC
NA	12	TRBV28	TRBJ1-2	once	CASFSGGYGYTF	TGTGCCAGCTTCTCGGGGGGCTATGGCTACACCTTC
NA	15	TRBV11-2	TRBJ2-3	NA	CASSQPGVYTDTQYF	TGTGCCAGCAGCCAACCGGGCGTTTACACAGATACGCAGTATTTT
TRBD2	13	TRBV6-5	TRBJ2-3	NA	CASGLAGIDTQYF	TGTGCCAGCGGACTAGCGGGAATAGATACGCAGTATTTT
NA	15	TRBV5-1	TRBJ2-3	NA	CASSSMGYYTDTQYF	TGCGCCAGCAGCTCTATGGGCTACTACACAGATACGCAGTATTTT
TRBD1	15	TRBV6-5	TRBJ1-2	NA	CASSYSWQGAYGYTF	TGTGCCAGCAGTTACTCTTGGCAGGGGGCTTATGGCTACACCTTC
NA	15	TRBV19	TRBJ1-5	NA	CASSIRRSSDQPQHF	TGTGCCAGTAGTATACGTCGGTCGTCCGATCAGCCCCAGCATTTT
TRBD2	16	TRBV28	TRBJ2-3	NA	CASSPRLAGRTDTQYF	TGTGCCAGCAGTCCCCGACTAGCGGGACGCACAGATACGCAGTATTTT
NA	12	TRBV9	TRBJ2-3	NA	CASSALTDTQYF	TGTGCCAGCAGCGCTCTTACAGATACGCAGTATTTT